Described below is a single TCR beta chain sequence and its context. The clone's antigen remains unknown. Per-base quality was not reported, and no clone a single base away is much larger than it. The source of the sample is a study of blood T cell repertoires in COVID-19 (dated by TCRdb to the early 2020s). For the wider study: Samples covering the acute and convalescent phases of COVID-19 were provided by collaborators in the United States, Italy and Spain. The prospective study material was composed of cDNA or gDNA derived from T cells, B-cell-depleted T cells, or PBMCs. Subjects who had been exposed to COVID-19, were actively infected with it, or had recovered from it provided the deeply sampled blood TCRbeta repertoires that made up the dataset. The repertoires were released in a freely available public database intended as a resource for research on the immune response to SARS-CoV-2. The samples were drawn from two sources: the first 160 participants of the ongoing ImmuneRACE study, and over 1,000 subjects contributed by 6 global collaborators. A de-identified subject ID, COVID-19 status, age in years and sex were almost always included in the sample metadata. Where available, HLA class I and class II types were taken from metadata supplied by the sample provider and were not determined by assay-based typing. Overall study results and their limits: The amount of clinical and demographic metadata varied by source and participant and was provided uncurated.

From the germline V gene (reference sequence), CDR1 is LGHDT and CDR2 is YNNKEL. V drops 4 bases and J drops 1 base, leaving 10 bases in between. Its CDR3 holds 14 amino acids, cysteine through phenylalanine. Left in the record is the CDR3 DNA by itself, 42 bases read in frame from the first base. In the prospective study, participants were about 18 to 95 years old, resided in approximately 25 geographic areas of the United States, and were enrolled through a virtual design. In the prospective study, participants were assigned to cohorts based on the clinical history participants reported in a screening survey and a study questionnaire. Each participant in the prospective study had whole blood, serum and a nasopharyngeal or oropharyngeal swab collected by mobile phlebotomists. Prospective study participants could optionally give additional blood draws and questionnaires over a roughly 2-month period. Blood samples from the prospective study were shipped frozen or at room temperature prior to DNA extraction.

The immunoSEQ Assay, a bias-controlled multiplex PCR, was used to amplify TCRbeta CDR3 regions from genomic DNA. The authors processed their data as follows. Within the assay, amplification of reference gene primers was used to estimate how many nucleated cells each sample contained. To quantify the absolute abundance of each unique TCRbeta CDR3 rearrangement, sequence reads were collapsed and filtered. For each sample, productive Simpson clonality was calculated as the square root of Simpson's diversity index over productive rearrangements. TCRdb mirrors the immuneACCESS table, restricted to in-frame sequences. Some clones are absent from its copies; in checked studies, under half trace to an unresolved V gene, and the reason for the others is unknown. V, J and clone size are taken as reported in that table, and D and trimming were inferred from the DNA itself. The table for this sample lists roughly 360,000 clones; 85% to 90% of them were counted only once. 0.9% to 1% of the sample is taken by the ten largest.

The TCR was taken from a woman in her thirties with acute COVID-19. Sample: PBMCs or T cells enriched from blood (not recorded which). The V and J genes are TRBV3-1 (or the pseudogene TRBV3-2) and TRBJ1-1, with the D segment identity uncertain. Here the CDR3 is given as CASSPEQTNTEAFF. The base sequence is TGTGCCAGCAGCCCCGAACAAACGAACACTGAAGCTTTCTTT.